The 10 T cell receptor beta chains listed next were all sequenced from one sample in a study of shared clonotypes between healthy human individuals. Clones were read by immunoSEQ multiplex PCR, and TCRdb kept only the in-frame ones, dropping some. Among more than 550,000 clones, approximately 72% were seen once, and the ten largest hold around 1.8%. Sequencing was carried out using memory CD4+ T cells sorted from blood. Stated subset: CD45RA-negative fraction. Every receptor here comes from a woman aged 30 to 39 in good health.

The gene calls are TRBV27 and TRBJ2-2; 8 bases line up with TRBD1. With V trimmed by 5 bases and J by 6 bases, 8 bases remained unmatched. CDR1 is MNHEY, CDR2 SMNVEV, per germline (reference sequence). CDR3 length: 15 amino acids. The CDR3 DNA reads TGTGCCAGCAGTCCGAGACAGGGGCGTTCCGGGGAGCTGTTTTTT. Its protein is CASSPRQGRSGELFF.

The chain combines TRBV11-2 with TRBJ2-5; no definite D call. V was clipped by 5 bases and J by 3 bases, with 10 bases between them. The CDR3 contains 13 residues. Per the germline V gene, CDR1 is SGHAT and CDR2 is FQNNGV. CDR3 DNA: TGTGCCAGCAGCGTATGGAACAAAGAGACCCAGTACTTC. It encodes CASSVWNKETQYF.

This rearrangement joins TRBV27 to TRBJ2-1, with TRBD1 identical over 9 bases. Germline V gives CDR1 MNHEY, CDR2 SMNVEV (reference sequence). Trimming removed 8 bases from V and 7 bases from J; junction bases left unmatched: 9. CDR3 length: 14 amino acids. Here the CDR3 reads CASRGTGRSNEQFF. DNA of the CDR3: TGTGCCAGCCGCGGGACAGGGAGGTCGAATGAGCAGTTCTTC.

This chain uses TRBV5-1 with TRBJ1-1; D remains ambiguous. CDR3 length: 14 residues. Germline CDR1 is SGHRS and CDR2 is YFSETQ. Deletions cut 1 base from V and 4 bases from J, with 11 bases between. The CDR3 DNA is TGCGCCAGCAGCTTGCAGCTGGGAAGCACTGAAGCTTTCTTT. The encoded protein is CASSLQLGSTEAFF.

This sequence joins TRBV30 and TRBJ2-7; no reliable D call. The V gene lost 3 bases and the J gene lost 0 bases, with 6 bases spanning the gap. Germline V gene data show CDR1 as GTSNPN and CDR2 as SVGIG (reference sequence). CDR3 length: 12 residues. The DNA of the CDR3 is TGTGCCTGGAGACGGAGCTCCTACGAGCAGTACTTC. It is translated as CAWRRSSYEQYF.

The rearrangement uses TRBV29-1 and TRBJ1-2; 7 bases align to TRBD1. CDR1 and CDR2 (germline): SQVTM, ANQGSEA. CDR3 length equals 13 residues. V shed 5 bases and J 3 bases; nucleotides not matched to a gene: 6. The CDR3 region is CSVLLGTDYGYTF. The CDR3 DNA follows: TGCAGCGTTCTGCTCGGGACAGACTATGGCTACACCTTC. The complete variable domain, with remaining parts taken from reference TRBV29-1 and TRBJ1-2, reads SAVISQKPSRDICQRGTSLTIQCQVDSQVTMMFWYRQQPGQSLTLIATANQGSEATYESGFVIDKFPISRPNLTFSTLTVSNMSPEDSSIYLCSVLLGTDYGYTFGSGTRLTVV.

CDR3 sequence (DNA): TGTGCCAGCGGGGGGTCAGGGGGGTTCCCTTACGAGCAGTACTTC. This gives the protein CASGGSGGFPYEQYF. The chain carries TRBV27 and TRBJ2-7, with D possibly TRBD1 on 7 matching bases. V was shortened by 8 bases and J by 4 bases, with 21 bases between the two germline ends. CDR1 is MNHEY and CDR2 is SMNVEV in the germline V gene (reference sequence). The CDR3 covers 15 residues.

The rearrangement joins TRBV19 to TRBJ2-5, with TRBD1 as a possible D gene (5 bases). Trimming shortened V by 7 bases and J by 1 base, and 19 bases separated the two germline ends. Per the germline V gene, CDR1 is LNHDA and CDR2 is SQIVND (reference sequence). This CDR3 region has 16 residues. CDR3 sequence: CASKEPGRFGQETQYF. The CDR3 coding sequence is TGTGCCAGTAAAGAGCCAGGGCGGTTCGGCCAAGAGACCCAGTACTTC.

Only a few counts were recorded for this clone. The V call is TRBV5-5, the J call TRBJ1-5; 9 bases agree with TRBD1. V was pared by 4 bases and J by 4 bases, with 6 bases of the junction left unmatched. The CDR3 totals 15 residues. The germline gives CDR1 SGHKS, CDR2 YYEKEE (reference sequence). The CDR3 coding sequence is TGTGCCAGCAGCGCCGGGACAGGGACGAATCAGCCCCAGCATTTT. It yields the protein CASSAGTGTNQPQHF.

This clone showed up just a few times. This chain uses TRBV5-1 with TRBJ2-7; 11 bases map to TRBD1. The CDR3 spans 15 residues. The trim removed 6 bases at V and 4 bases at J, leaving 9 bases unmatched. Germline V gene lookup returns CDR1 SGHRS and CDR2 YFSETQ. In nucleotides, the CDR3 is TGCGCCAGCAACGACCGGACAGGGGGCCAGTACGAGCAGTACTTC. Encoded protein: CASNDRTGGQYEQYF.